Listed below are T cell receptor beta chains from one sample, sequenced in a study of control samples from healthy donors and cancer patients. Sequenced by immunoSEQ multiplex PCR; TCRdb stores in-frame clones only, minus some. The sample lists some 140,000 clones, about 94% occurring once. Sequencing input: blood. Source of these receptors: a man in his forties in good health. CDR3s include the opening cysteine and the closing phenylalanine or tryptophan. The D gene is left open where the match is weak. Expanded clones get a size class; other rows say once, few or many, or leave the size out.

v_gene	d_gene	abundance	j_gene	CDR3nt	CDR3aa
TRBV7-3	TRBD2	.	TRBJ2-7	TGTGCCAGCAGCTTAGTACCAGCGGGGGGGCCCCACGAGCAGTACTTC	CASSLVPAGGPHEQYF
TRBV28	TRBD1	.	TRBJ1-2	TGTGCCAGCATTCCACAGGGGCCCCGGGTTGGCTACACCTTC	CASIPQGPRVGYTF
TRBV5-4	TRBD1	once	TRBJ2-2	TGTGCCAGCAGCTTGTCAGGGGGCGGGACCGGGGAGCTGTTTTTT	CASSLSGGGTGELFF
TRBV27	.	once	TRBJ1-6	TGTGCCAGCAGTTCGGGGGGAAAGAATAATTCACCCCTCCACTTT	CASSSGGKNNSPLHF
TRBV30	.	.	TRBJ1-4	TGTGCCTGGAGTGTACGAGAAAAACTGTTTTTT	CAWSVREKLFF
TRBV9	.	.	TRBJ2-1	TGTGCCAGCAGCGTAGGGGTAGCTGGTGGCAATGAGCAGTTCTTC	CASSVGVAGGNEQFF
TRBV24-1	.	once	TRBJ1-4	TGTGCCACCAGTGATGGACAGCCCGCAACTAATGAAAAACTGTTTTTT	CATSDGQPATNEKLFF
TRBV6-1	.	.	TRBJ2-7	TGTGCCAGCAGTGAAAAGACAGCCCGAGGCGAGCAGTACTTC	CASSEKTARGEQYF
TRBV28	TRBD2	.	TRBJ2-7	TGTGCCAGCAGGGGACTAGCGGGGACCTACGAGCAGTACTTC	CASRGLAGTYEQYF
TRBV30	.	.	TRBJ1-4	TGTGCCGGACTTGACAGGCGGAGCGAAAAACTGTTTTTT	CAGLDRRSEKLFF
TRBV25-1	.	once	TRBJ2-7	TGTGCCAGCAGGGGGGCAGACTACGAGCAGTACTTC	CASRGADYEQYF